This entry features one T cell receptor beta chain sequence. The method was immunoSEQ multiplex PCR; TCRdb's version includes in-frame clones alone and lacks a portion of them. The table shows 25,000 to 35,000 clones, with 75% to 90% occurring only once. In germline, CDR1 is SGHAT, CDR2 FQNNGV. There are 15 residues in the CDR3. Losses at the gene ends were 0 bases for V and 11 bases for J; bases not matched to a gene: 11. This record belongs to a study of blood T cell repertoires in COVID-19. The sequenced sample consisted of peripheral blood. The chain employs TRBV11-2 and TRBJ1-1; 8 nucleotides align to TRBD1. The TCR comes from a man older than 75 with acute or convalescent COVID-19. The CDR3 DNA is TGTGCCAGCAGCTTAGATAGATCGCGGACAGGGACGGCTTTCTTT. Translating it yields CASSLDRSRTGTAFF.